The 2 T cell receptor beta chains below come from one sample, sequenced in a study of T cells in Graves' hyperthyroidism and ophthalmopathy. Amplified TCR beta CDR3 regions derived from RNA transcripts. In the first-round RT-PCR of the TCR CDR3, the HTBI primer set was used. TCRdb reanalysed the multiplex PCR reads using MiXCR and keeps one entry per CDR3 protein. Among about 400,000 distinct CDR3 sequences listed, over 11% were seen once. The specimen was blood. The receptors here all came from a man over 45 with Graves' ophthalmopathy.

The chain links TRBV29-1 to TRBJ2-7; no clear D. CDR1 and CDR2 (germline): SQVTM, ANQGSEA. Trimming removed 4 bases from V and 3 bases from J, with 16 bases in between. The length of the CDR3 is 14 residues. The CDR3 region is CSVGGRARGYEQYF. The CDR3 region has the DNA TGCAGCGTTGGAGGAAGGGCCAGAGGCTACGAGCAGTACTTC.

V usage is TRBV30 and J usage is TRBJ2-2; D not certain. The CDR3 is 13 residues long. Germline CDR1 reads GTSNPN; CDR2 reads SVGIG (reference sequence). Between the trimmed V and J ends, which lost 3 bases and 1 base, there was a span of 6 bases. The CDR3 DNA sequence: TGTGCCTGGAGAAGTCAGAACACCGGGGAGCTGTTTTTT. This gives the protein CAWRSQNTGELFF.